The clone carrying this TCR beta chain was seen more than once but under ten times. Its antigen remains unidentified. This sample was taken from a study of OX40 agonist ivuxolimab in advanced cancers. As for the study in general: Earlier treatment with anti-PD-1, anti-PD-L1 or anti-CTLA-4 was permitted, and roughly 42% had received some. Whole-study findings and limits: Some nonresponders likewise displayed low normalized T-cell clonal expansion. Doses of 0.1 to 3.0 mg/kg were accompanied by clonal expansion of CD4+ and CD8+ blood T cells by week 6.

The assay was immunoSEQ multiplex PCR, and TCRdb's table has in-frame clones only and misses some. The sample has 55,000 to 70,000 clones; 80% are singletons. The V and J ends lost 5 bases and 7 bases, in that order; junction bases with no gene match: 11. CDR3 length: 15 residues. Per the germline V gene, CDR1 is SGHAT and CDR2 is FQNNGV. The sequence was obtained from an adult with an advanced solid tumor such as melanoma, head and neck, liver or kidney cancer. The specimen comprised CD4+ or CD8+ T cells sorted from blood, sampled in a trial of the OX40 agonist ivuxolimab. The rearrangement links TRBV11-2 to TRBJ1-5; 7 nucleotides line up with TRBD1. The CDR3 nucleotides read TGTGCCAGCAGCCCCGGGTCAGGGGGTGGGCAGCCCCAGCATTTT. This encodes CASSPGSGGGQPQHF.